The rows below give T cell receptor beta chains drawn from one sample of a study of shared clonotypes between healthy human individuals. Measured with immunoSEQ multiplex PCR; TCRdb has only the in-frame clones, and not every one. The table includes under 200,000 clones, 90% to 95% detected once. Material: naive CD4+ T cells sorted from blood. Receptor source: a woman aged 25 to 45 in good health. CDR3s include the opening cysteine and the closing phenylalanine or tryptophan. The D gene is left open where the match is weak.

CDR3 protein	D gene	J gene	V gene
CASSYSMGGAWEQYF	-	TRBJ2-5	TRBV6-5
CASSLASGQGNTGELFF	TRBD1	TRBJ2-2	TRBV18
CASSIAGGADTQYF	TRBD2	TRBJ2-3	TRBV5-6
CSDHLTGTGHYEQYF	TRBD1	TRBJ2-7	TRBV29-1
CASSYSPSTNEKLFF	-	TRBJ1-4	TRBV6-5
CASTGWDRGDEKLFF	TRBD1	TRBJ1-4	TRBV6-1
CASSFGPSYEQYF	-	-	TRBV27
CASSQVPPDEQYF	-	TRBJ2-7	TRBV4-1
CASSMRLAGVRYEQYF	TRBD2	TRBJ2-7	TRBV19
CASSYSGQDSYEQYF	TRBD1	TRBJ2-7	TRBV6-5
CASSQDLGLAGGRETQYF	TRBD2	TRBJ2-5	TRBV4-2
CASSMPKAPYEKLFF	-	TRBJ1-4	TRBV19
CASKTSGTFMNEQFF	TRBD2	TRBJ2-1	TRBV5-1
CASSLGLAGVITFPYEQYF	TRBD2	TRBJ2-7	TRBV28
CASRGPLNQPQHF	-	TRBJ1-5	TRBV6-1
CASSAQGGSNTGELFF	-	TRBJ2-2	TRBV2
CASSLGREQYF	-	TRBJ2-7	TRBV7-6
CASSQTGQGDSPYGYTF	TRBD1	TRBJ1-2	TRBV4-1
CASRAGRGYNEQFF	TRBD2	TRBJ2-1	TRBV2
CASSLAGLGSVEKLFF	-	TRBJ1-4	TRBV5-1
CASGRAGQGAGETQYF	TRBD1	TRBJ2-5	TRBV18
CASTLLGGQVTGELFF	TRBD1	TRBJ2-2	TRBV28
CASSVAGARDTQYF	TRBD2	TRBJ2-3	TRBV19
CASSFGSITAGVNYGYTF	-	TRBJ1-2	TRBV11-2
CASSYWRSGANVLTF	-	TRBJ2-6	TRBV6-5
CASSPPTGYTNYGYTF	-	TRBJ1-2	TRBV18
CASSDSNSNQPQHF	-	TRBJ1-5	TRBV2
CASSSGPSPDEQYF	-	-	TRBV5-1
CASSRGGQRLYEQYF	-	-	TRBV27
CASSAGQAGGELFF	TRBD1	TRBJ2-2	TRBV7-3
CSVLAGGNIQYF	TRBD2	TRBJ2-4	TRBV29-1
CASSESVRDTEAFF	-	TRBJ1-1	TRBV10-2
CASSEGSLPINYGYTF	-	TRBJ1-2	TRBV10-1
CASSKGRGFMNTEAFF	-	TRBJ1-1	TRBV7-9
CASSEGEWAPYNEQFF	-	TRBJ2-1	TRBV2
CASSQFLRGGKANYGYTF	TRBD1	TRBJ1-2	TRBV4-1
CASSLQGGANTGELFF	-	TRBJ2-2	TRBV2
CASSMDITTNYGYTF	-	TRBJ1-2	TRBV7-9
CASRAVGQSSYEQYF	TRBD1	-	TRBV27
CASSLEGWSPLHF	-	TRBJ1-6	TRBV28
CASSYPGASSYEQYF	-	TRBJ2-7	TRBV5-4
CASSLWQGANNEQFF	TRBD1	TRBJ2-1	TRBV5-1
CASSTATRGRGYTF	TRBD1	TRBJ1-2	TRBV19
CASTPGVGVYQETQYF	-	TRBJ2-5	TRBV21-1
CASSGGQRNGYTF	-	TRBJ1-2	TRBV28
CSARGGSSGNTIYF	-	TRBJ1-3	TRBV29-1
CSVGSGNEQYF	-	TRBJ2-7	TRBV29-1
CASSNYRQAVTSYTF	-	TRBJ1-2	TRBV27
CASSDRQASGANVLTF	-	TRBJ2-6	TRBV2
CASSLRVTGELFF	-	TRBJ2-2	TRBV27
CASTVRPTGELFF	-	TRBJ2-2	TRBV28
CAWSLAGGLFF	TRBD2	TRBJ2-1	TRBV30